This T cell receptor beta chain was identified during a study of control samples from healthy donors and cancer patients (dated by TCRdb to 2020 to 2021). As to this clone: The antigen it binds to is not known. It has no much larger one-base neighbor in the sample; base qualities were not kept.

The library was generated by the immunoSEQ multiplex PCR assay. TCRdb's version of the immuneACCESS table is confined to in-frame rearrangements and falls short of the full clone set. An unresolved V gene accounts for under half of the shortfall where checked; the remainder is of unknown origin. Counted in this sample were roughly 120,000 clones; more than 85% of them appeared once. Around 1.8% of the sample comes from the top ten. CDR1 and CDR2 are drawn from the germline V gene: LGHNA, YNFKEQ. Trimming removed 4 bases from V and 3 bases from J, leaving 20 bases between the germline ends. CDR3 length: 17 amino acids, cysteine to phenylalanine. Only CDR3 DNA remains: 51 bases, in frame from the first base.

The V and J genes are TRBV4-2 and TRBJ2-3, with a tentative D call of TRBD1 or TRBD2, each matching 5 bases. Sequencing was done on a sample of PBMCs. The origin of this receptor is a man in his forties or fifties with head and neck cancer. The DNA sequence follows: TGTGCCAGCAGCCTGCAAGAGGGGCGGCAGGTGACAGATACGCAGTATTTT. This codes for CASSLQEGRQVTDTQYF.